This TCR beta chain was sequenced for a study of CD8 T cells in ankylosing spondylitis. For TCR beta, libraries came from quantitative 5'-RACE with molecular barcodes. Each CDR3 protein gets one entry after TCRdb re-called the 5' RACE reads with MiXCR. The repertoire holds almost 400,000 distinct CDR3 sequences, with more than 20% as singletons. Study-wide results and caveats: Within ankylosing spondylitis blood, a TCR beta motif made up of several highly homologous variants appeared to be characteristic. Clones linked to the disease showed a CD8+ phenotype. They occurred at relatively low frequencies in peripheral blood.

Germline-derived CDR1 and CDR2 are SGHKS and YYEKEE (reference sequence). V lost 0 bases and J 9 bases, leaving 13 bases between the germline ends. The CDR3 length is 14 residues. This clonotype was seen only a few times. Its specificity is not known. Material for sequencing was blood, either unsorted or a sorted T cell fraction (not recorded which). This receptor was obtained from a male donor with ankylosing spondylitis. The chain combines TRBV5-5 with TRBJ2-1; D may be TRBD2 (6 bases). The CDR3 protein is CASSLGTARGEQFF. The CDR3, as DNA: TGTGCCAGCAGCTTGGGGACTGCGCGGGGTGAGCAGTTCTTC.